The clone carrying this TCR beta chain appeared a single time. This entry comes from a study of blood T cell repertoires in COVID-19. The repertoire was sequenced with immunoSEQ multiplex PCR; TCRdb's copy has only in-frame clones and lacks some. The sample lists 200,000 or so clones, roughly 87% occurring once. With 5 bases clipped from V and 5 bases from J, the junction kept 6 bases outside the gene matches. The CDR3 extends over 15 amino acids. Germline lookup yields CDR1 MGHDK and CDR2 SYGVNS. The sequenced sample consisted of peripheral blood. The rearrangement joins TRBV25-1 to TRBJ1-5, with 10 bases that match TRBD1. The TCR originated in a man in his forties with active or convalescent COVID-19. DNA of the CDR3: TGTGCCAGCAGTACCGGGACAGGGGTATATCAGCCCCAGCATTTT. Its translation: CASSTGTGVYQPQHF.